One sample yielded the 18 T cell receptor beta chains listed below, sequenced in a study of prognosis after radiotherapy for stage I lung cancer (dated by TCRdb to about 2021). The sequencer listed for this sample is Illumina HiSeq 3000. The TCR beta CDR3 region was amplified from genomic DNA by two rounds of multiplex PCR. The first PCR round used primers specific to each TRBV and TRBJ gene, and the primer sequences were filed in Chinese patent CN105087789A. TCRdb reprocessing: public reads trimmed at Q25 with fastp, clones called with MiXCR, in-frame beta chains kept. Each CDR3 protein appears once, grouped with its most common genes and DNA. In this sample the table shows under 50,000 distinct CDR3 sequences, roughly a quarter of which occur a single time. Approximately 26% of the sample goes to the ten largest clones. This material consisted of PBMCs, taken before or after stereotactic body radiation therapy (not recorded which). These receptors all stem from a donor older than 45 with non-small cell lung cancer.

Concerning this clonotype itself: This may be a read error, as it is one base from a much larger clone. V is TRBV6-5 and J is TRBJ1-4; 7 nucleotides line up with TRBD1. The CDR3 length is 15 residues. CDR1 is MNHEY, CDR2 SVGAGI, per germline. CDR3 protein: CASGYSQGGSEKLFF. DNA of the CDR3: TGTGCCAGCGGTTACTCGCAGGGGGGAAGTGAAAAACTGTTTTTT.

This clonotype was found many times. The chain couples TRBV12-3 or TRBV12-4 to TRBJ2-5, with D perhaps matching TRBD2 (7 bases). The CDR3 has 14 residues. V lost 2 bases and J 5 bases, leaving 12 bases between the germline ends. Written as DNA, the CDR3 is TGTGCCAGCAGTTTAATCGGGGGGCCGGAGACCCAGTACTTC. Translating gives CASSLIGGPETQYF.

This clonotype was counted many times. The rearrangement links TRBV2 to TRBJ2-4; 9 bases fit TRBD1. The V gene's germline CDR1 is SNHLY and CDR2 FYNNEI. The CDR3 length is 15 residues. Trimming took 6 bases from V and 3 from J; bases not matched to a gene: 6. The CDR3 sequence is CASSLQGAVKNIQYF. CDR3 bases: TGTGCCAGCAGCCTACAGGGGGCTGTCAAAAACATTCAGTACTTC.

This clonotype appeared a few times. This chain links TRBV9 with TRBJ1-1, with D perhaps TRBD1 (6 bases). V dropped 10 bases and J dropped 1 base, with 14 bases sitting between them. This CDR3 is 13 amino acids long. Germline V gene sequence: CDR1 SGDLS, CDR2 YYNGEE. In DNA form, the CDR3 reads TGTGCCTCGGGCAGGGGACCGAACACTGAAGCTTTCTTT. This sequence encodes CASGRGPNTEAFF.

Note on this clonotype: A read error is possible here, since a much larger clone lies one base away. V and J are TRBV5-6 and TRBJ1-3; TRBD1 matches 9 bases. This CDR3 is 15 amino acids long. Germline V CDR1 and CDR2: SGHDT, YYEEEE. CDR3 sequence reads: CAGSLTGTGRNTIYF. CDR3 sequence (DNA): TGTGCCGGCAGCTTGACGGGGACAGGGAGGAACACCATATATTTT.

This clonotype was seen many times. The CDR3 reads CASSEGRGYTF. Here the CDR3 DNA reads TGTGCCAGCAGTGAGGGACGAGGCTACACCTTC. This rearrangement joins TRBV6-1 to TRBJ1-2, with D possibly TRBD1 on 5 matching bases. The CDR3 loop spans 11 amino acids. Germline CDR1 and CDR2: MNHNS and SASEGT. V was trimmed by 3 bases and J by 8 bases, leaving 7 bases between them.

By proportion, this clonotype is medium-sized. CDR3 nucleotides: TGTGCCAGCAGTGAGGAGGGAGGAAACAATGAGCAGTTCTTC. Its translation: CASSEEGGNNEQFF. This sequence joins TRBV6-4 and TRBJ2-1; possibly TRBD2 for D (6 bases). The length of the CDR3 is 14 residues. Trimming left V 3 bases short and J 5 bases short, with 11 bases between. CDR1 is MRHNA and CDR2 is SNTAGT in the germline V gene.

This clonotype showed up many times. The V gene is TRBV28, the J gene TRBJ2-7, with TRBD1 matching 8 bases. V lost 6 bases and J lost 7; bases outside the gene matches: 11. Germline CDR1 is MDHEN and CDR2 is SYDVKM. CDR3 length equals 14 residues. CDR3 bases: TGTGCCAGCAGCCTACTCCAGGGGGCGAGAGAGCAGTACTTC. Protein sequence: CASSLLQGAREQYF.

This clonotype showed up many times. The chain couples TRBV4-1 to TRBJ2-5; D gene uncertain. V was clipped by 1 base and J by 4 bases, with 4 bases between them. This CDR3 spans 12 amino acids. Germline lookup yields CDR1 MGHRA and CDR2 YSYEKL. The CDR3 spells CASSQAGETQYF. The CDR3 DNA follows: TGCGCCAGCAGCCAAGCTGGAGAGACCCAGTACTTC.

This clonotype was seen repeatedly, ten times or more. The chain couples TRBV11-2 to TRBJ2-7; TRBD1 aligns across 10 bases. The CDR3 length is 15 residues. The germline gives CDR1 SGHAT, CDR2 FQNNGV. The junction had 4 bases not matched to a gene; V was cut back by 3 bases and J by 2 bases. CDR3 nucleotides: TGTGCCAGCAGCTTGGGACAGGGGCTGGCCTACGAGCAGTACTTC. It translates to CASSLGQGLAYEQYF.

This clonotype was detected ten times or more. The V gene is TRBV24-1, the J gene TRBJ2-1, with D hard to call. The germline CDR1 and CDR2 sequences are KGHDR and SFDVKD. This CDR3 is built from 13 residues. Trimming left V 4 bases short and J 4 bases short, with 7 bases between. CDR3 sequence (DNA): TGTGCCACCAGTGAAGTAAATTACAATGAGCAGTTCTTC. As protein: CATSEVNYNEQFF.

V usage is TRBV10-3 and J usage is TRBJ2-1; possible D gene TRBD2, 6 bases. Germline V gene sequence: CDR1 ENHRY, CDR2 SYGVKD. This CDR3 spans 14 amino acids. Trimming pared 7 bases from V and 5 bases from J, leaving 15 bases between. The CDR3 loop is CAITRGTGNNEQFF. CDR3 nucleotides: TGTGCCATCACCAGAGGGACTGGAAACAATGAGCAGTTCTTC.

Concerning this clonotype itself: A far larger clone is off by one base, so a read error is likely. The V call is TRBV6-2 or TRBV6-3, the J call TRBJ1-5; TRBD1 aligns across 8 bases. The V gene end was trimmed by 7 bases and the J gene end by 9 bases; junction bases not matched to a gene: 8. Germline V gene data show CDR1 as MNHEY and CDR2 as SVGEGT. This CDR3 is built from 13 residues. The CDR3 region has the DNA TGTGCCAGCAACAGACAGGGGAAACGGCCCCAGCATTTT. Its protein product is CASNRQGKRPQHF.

This clonotype has a count of ten or more. The chain combines TRBV11-3 with TRBJ2-5; tentative D call: TRBD2 (6 bases). In germline, CDR1 is SGHNT, CDR2 YENEEA. Trimming removed 1 base from V and 5 bases from J, with 14 bases in between. The CDR3 consists of 15 residues. Here the CDR3 reads CASSLGAVAGETQYF. DNA of the CDR3: TGTGCCAGCAGCTTAGGGGCGGTGGCGGGGGAGACCCAGTACTTC.

This clonotype has a count of ten or more. This chain links TRBV2 with TRBJ2-1; D is uncertain. Per germline, CDR1 SNHLY and CDR2 FYNNEI. With 5 bases removed from V and 5 bases from J, the gap between germline ends came to 10 bases. The CDR3 loop spans 13 amino acids. The chain's CDR3 is CASSYYRDNEQFF. The CDR3 nucleotides are TGTGCCAGCAGTTATTACAGAGACAATGAGCAGTTCTTC. The variable domain in full, with the rest retrieved from reference TRBV2 and TRBJ2-1, is EPEVTQTPSHQVTQMGQEVILRCVPISNHLYFYWYRQILGQKVEFLVSFYNNEISEKSEIFDDQFSVERPDGSNFTLKIRSTKLEDSAMYFCASSYYRDNEQFFGPGTRLTVL.

In its sample, this clonotype was seen many times. A read error may account for a junction end that differs from germline. The V call is TRBV9, the J call TRBJ2-3; D is possibly TRBD2 (5 bases). CDR1 is SGDLS and CDR2 is YYNGEE in the germline V gene. The CDR3 contains 14 residues. CDR3 DNA sequence: TGTGCCAGCAGCGTAGACGCTAGCAAAGATACGCAGTATTTT. It translates to CASSVDASKDTQYF.

Ten or more counts support this clonotype. The chain combines TRBV19 with TRBJ1-1, with 8 bases fitting TRBD1. CDR3 size: 14 residues. Looked up from germline, CDR1 is LNHDA and CDR2 is SQIVND (reference sequence). V was clipped by 7 bases and J by 4 bases; unmatched bases: 8. CDR3 nucleotides: TGTGCCAGTAAATCGGGGACAGGAGGCACTGAAGCTTTCTTT. Translating gives CASKSGTGGTEAFF.

This clonotype appeared many times. The chain has TRBV5-1 and TRBJ1-2; a possible D gene is TRBD1 (5 bases). The ends were cut back, 2 bases at V and 8 bases at J, with 13 bases in the middle. CDR1 and CDR2 (germline): SGHRS, YFSETQ. The CDR3 contains 13 residues. In DNA, the CDR3 is TGCGCCAGCAGCTTCCGGGACGAAGGGGGCTACACCTTC. Translating it yields CASSFRDEGGYTF.